A single T cell receptor (beta chain) is shown here with its context. The antigen is unknown. This CDR3 has 11 residues. Per the germline V gene, CDR1 is DFQATT and CDR2 is SNEGSKA (reference sequence). Trimming shortened V by 4 bases and J by 15 bases, and 15 bases separated the two germline ends. The record originates from a study of beta chain features in type 1 diabetes. Overall study results and limits: Compared to healthy donors, patients appeared to have naive, central memory and Treg TCRB repertoires that were more alike. A definitive answer on HLA type influencing TCRB rearrangement was not reached here. Shorter templates might be favored by PCR, and equally so in patients and in controls. Type 1 diabetes patients showed a moderate but significant shortening of TCRB CDR3s in all four CD4+ subsets.

Sequencing targeted expressed TCRB transcripts, as all isolated RNA had been reverse transcribed. There were 3 million to 4 million reads on average in the naive, central memory and regulatory T cell samples. Clones were read by immunoSEQ multiplex PCR, and TCRdb kept only the in-frame ones, dropping some. The sample consists of 300,000 or so clones, around 9.7% of them appearing once. The genes are TRBV20-1 and TRBJ1-4; no firm D call. The specimen sequenced was central memory CD4+ T cells from blood. The sequence was collected from a man aged 30 to 45 with type 1 diabetes. The DNA of the CDR3 is TGCAGTGCTACCGGAATAGAAGAGATGTTTTTT. This codes for CSATGIEEMFF.